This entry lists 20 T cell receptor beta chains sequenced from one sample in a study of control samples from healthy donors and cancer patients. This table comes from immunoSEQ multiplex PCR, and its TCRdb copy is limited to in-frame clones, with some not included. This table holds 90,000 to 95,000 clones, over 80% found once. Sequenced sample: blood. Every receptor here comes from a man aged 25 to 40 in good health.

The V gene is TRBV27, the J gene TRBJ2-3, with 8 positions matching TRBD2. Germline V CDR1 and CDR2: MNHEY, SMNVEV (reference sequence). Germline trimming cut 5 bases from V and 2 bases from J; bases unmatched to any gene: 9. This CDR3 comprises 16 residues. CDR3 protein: CASSTRAGDHTDTQYF. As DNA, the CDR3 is TGTGCCAGCAGTACTAGAGCGGGGGACCACACAGATACGCAGTATTTT.

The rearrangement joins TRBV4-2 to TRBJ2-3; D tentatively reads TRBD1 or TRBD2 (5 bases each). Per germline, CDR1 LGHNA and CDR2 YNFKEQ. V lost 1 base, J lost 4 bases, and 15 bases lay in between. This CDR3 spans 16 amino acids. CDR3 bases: TGTGCCAGCAGCCAAGGCACCGAGGGGTCCGCAGATACGCAGTATTTT. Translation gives CASSQGTEGSADTQYF.

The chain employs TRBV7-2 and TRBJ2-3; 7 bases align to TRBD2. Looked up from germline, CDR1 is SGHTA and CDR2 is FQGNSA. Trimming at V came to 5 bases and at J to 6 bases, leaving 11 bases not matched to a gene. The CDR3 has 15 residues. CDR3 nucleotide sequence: TGTGCCAGCAGCCTTCTGTCGGGGGGTATGGATACGCAGTATTTT. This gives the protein CASSLLSGGMDTQYF. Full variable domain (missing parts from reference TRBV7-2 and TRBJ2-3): GAGVSQSPSNKVTEKGKDVELRCDPISGHTALYWYRQSLGQGLEFLIYFQGNSAPDKSGLPSDRFSAERTGGSVSTLTIQRTQQEDSAVYLCASSLLSGGMDTQYFGPGTRLTVL.

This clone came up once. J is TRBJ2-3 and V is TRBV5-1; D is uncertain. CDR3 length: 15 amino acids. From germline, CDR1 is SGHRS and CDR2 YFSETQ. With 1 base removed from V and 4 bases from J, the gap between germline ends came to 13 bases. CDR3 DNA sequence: TGCGCCAGCAGCTTGACGGTGGGGAAATCAGATACGCAGTATTTT. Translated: CASSLTVGKSDTQYF.

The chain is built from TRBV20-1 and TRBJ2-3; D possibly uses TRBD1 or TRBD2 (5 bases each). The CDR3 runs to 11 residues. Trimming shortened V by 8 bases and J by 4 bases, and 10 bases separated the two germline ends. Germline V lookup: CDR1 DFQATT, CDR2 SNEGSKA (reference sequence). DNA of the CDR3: TGCAGTTCGGGACGAGCAGATACGCAGTATTTT. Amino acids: CSSGRADTQYF.

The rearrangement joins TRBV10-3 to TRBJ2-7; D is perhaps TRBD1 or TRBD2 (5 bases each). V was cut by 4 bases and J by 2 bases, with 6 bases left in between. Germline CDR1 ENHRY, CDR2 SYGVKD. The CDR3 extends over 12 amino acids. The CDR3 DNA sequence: TGTGCCATCAGTGGGGGGACCTACGAGCAGTACTTC. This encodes CAISGGTYEQYF.

The CDR3 region has the DNA TGTGCCAGCAGCTTAGGGGGGCAGGGCGGCTATGGCTACACCTTC. Its protein product is CASSLGGQGGYGYTF. The chain recombines TRBV7-2 with TRBJ1-2, with D possibly being TRBD1 (6 bases). V gave up 1 base and J gave up 4 bases, with 13 bases separating them. This CDR3 region has 15 residues. Germline V CDR1 and CDR2: SGHTA, FQGNSA.

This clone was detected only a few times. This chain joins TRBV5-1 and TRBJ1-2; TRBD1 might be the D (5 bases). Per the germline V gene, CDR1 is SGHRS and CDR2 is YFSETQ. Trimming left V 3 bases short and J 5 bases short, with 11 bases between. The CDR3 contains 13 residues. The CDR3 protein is CASSSLGDYGYTF. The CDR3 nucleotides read TGCGCCAGCAGCTCGCTAGGGGATTATGGCTACACCTTC.

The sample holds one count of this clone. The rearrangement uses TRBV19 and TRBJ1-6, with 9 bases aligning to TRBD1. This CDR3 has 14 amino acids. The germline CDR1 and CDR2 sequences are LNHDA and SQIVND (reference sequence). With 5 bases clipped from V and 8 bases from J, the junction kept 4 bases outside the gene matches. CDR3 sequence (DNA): TGTGCCAGTAGTGCCGACAGGGGGGATTCACCCCTCCACTTT. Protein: CASSADRGDSPLHF.

CDR3 sequence: CASSDRANYGYTF. DNA for the CDR3: TGTGCCAGCAGCGACAGGGCTAACTATGGCTACACCTTC. The genes are TRBV9 and TRBJ1-2; TRBD1 might be the D (6 bases). The V gene lost 3 bases and the J gene lost 0 bases, with 6 bases spanning the gap. This CDR3 region has 13 residues. Per germline, CDR1 SGDLS and CDR2 YYNGEE.

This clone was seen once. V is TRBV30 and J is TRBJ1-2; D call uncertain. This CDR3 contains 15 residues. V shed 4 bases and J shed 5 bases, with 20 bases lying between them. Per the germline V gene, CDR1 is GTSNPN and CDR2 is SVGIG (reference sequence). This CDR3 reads CAWTSQRGSPYGYTF. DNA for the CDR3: TGTGCCTGGACCAGTCAACGAGGCAGCCCTTATGGCTACACCTTC.

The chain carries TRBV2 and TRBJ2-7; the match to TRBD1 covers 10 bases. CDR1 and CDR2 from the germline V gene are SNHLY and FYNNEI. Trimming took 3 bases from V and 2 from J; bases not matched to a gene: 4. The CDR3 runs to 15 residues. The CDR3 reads CASSDPGQGPYEQYF. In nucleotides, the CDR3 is TGTGCCAGCAGTGACCCGGGACAGGGGCCCTACGAGCAGTACTTC.

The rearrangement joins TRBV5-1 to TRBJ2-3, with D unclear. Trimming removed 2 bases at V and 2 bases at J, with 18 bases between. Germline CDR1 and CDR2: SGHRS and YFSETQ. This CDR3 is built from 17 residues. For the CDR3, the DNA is TGCGCCAGCAGCTTTTTTACGAGTAGAAAGGACACAGATACGCAGTATTTT. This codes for CASSFFTSRKDTDTQYF.

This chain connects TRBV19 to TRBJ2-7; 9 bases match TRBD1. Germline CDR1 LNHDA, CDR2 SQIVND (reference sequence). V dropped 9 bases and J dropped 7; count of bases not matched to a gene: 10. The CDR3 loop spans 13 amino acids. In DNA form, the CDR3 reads TGTGCCAGCAATACAGGGGGCAAACCGGAGCAGTACTTC. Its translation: CASNTGGKPEQYF.

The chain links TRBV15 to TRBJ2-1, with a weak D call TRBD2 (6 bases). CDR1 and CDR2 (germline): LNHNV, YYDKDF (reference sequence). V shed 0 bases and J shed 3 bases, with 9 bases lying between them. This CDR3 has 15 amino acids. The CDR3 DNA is TGTGCCACCAGCAGAGATCGGGGGATCTACAATGAGCAGTTCTTC. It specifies CATSRDRGIYNEQFF.

The CDR3 coding sequence is TGTGCCAGCAGCTTAAGGGACAGTCCCTACGAGCAGTACTTC. Protein: CASSLRDSPYEQYF. The V and J genes are TRBV5-4 and TRBJ2-7; 7 bases fit TRBD1. In germline, CDR1 is SGHNT, CDR2 YYREEE (reference sequence). The CDR3 covers 14 residues. J was trimmed by 2 bases and V by 2 bases; bases with no gene match: 4.

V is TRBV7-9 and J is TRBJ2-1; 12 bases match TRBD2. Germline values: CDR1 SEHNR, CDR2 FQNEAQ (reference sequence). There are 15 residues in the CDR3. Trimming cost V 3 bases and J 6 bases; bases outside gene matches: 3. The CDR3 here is CASSFLAGGSNEQFF. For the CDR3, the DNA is TGTGCCAGCAGCTTCCTAGCGGGGGGGAGCAATGAGCAGTTCTTC.

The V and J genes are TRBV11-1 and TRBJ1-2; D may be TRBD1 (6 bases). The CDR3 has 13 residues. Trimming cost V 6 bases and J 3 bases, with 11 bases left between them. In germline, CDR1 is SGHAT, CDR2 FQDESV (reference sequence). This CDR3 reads CASSPDSDYGYTF. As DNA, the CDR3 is TGTGCCAGCAGTCCGGACAGCGACTATGGCTACACCTTC.

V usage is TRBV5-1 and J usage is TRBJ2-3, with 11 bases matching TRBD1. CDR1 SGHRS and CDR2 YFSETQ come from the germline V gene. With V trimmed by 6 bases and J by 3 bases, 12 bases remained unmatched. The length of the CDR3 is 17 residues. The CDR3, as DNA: TGCGCCAGCACGAAATGGACAGGGGGCGATTTTACAGATACGCAGTATTTT. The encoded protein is CASTKWTGGDFTDTQYF.

The CDR3 DNA follows: TGTGCCAGCAGCTTTACTAGAGAAAATAATTCACCCCTCCACTTT. This gives the protein CASSFTRENNSPLHF. The gene calls are TRBV11-2 and TRBJ1-6, with unresolved D. Trimming took 3 bases from V and 5 from J, leaving 11 bases between them. Per germline, CDR1 SGHAT and CDR2 FQNNGV. The CDR3 runs 15 residues.